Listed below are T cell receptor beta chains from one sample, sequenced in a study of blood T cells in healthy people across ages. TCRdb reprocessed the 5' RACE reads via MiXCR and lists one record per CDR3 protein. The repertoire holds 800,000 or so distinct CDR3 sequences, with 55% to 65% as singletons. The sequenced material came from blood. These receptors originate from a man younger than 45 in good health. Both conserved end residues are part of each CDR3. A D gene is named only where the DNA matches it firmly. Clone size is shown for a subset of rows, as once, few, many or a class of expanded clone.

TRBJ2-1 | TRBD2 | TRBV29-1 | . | TGCAGCGTTGAAGCACGGCGGGGGGATGAGCAGTTCTTC | CSVEARRGDEQFF
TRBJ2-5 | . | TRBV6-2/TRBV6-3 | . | TGTGCCAGCAGTTGGGCTATCCTTGAGACCCAGTACTTC | CASSWAILETQYF
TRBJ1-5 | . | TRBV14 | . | TGTGCCAGCAGCCAAGATGAGAATCAGCCCCAGCATTTT | CASSQDENQPQHF
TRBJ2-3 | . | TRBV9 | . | TGTGCCAGCAGCGTAGAGGGGAACACACCAGATACGCAGTATTTT | CASSVEGNTPDTQYF
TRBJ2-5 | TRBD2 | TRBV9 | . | TGTGCCAGCAGCATCCCCGGGACTAGCGGGGGAGAGACCCAGTACTTC | CASSIPGTSGGETQYF
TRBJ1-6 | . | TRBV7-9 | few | TGTGCCAGCAGCCCCCGGGACTCACACTCCTATAATTCACCCCTCCACTTT | CASSPRDSHSYNSPLHF
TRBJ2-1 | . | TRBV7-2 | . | TGTGCCAGCAGCCCGACCCAAAGGGAGCAGTTCTTC | CASSPTQREQFF
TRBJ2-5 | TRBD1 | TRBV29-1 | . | TGCAGCGGCCAGGGACAGGGTGTAGAGACCCAGTACTTC | CSGQGQGVETQYF
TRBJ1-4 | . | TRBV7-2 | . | TGTGCCAGCAGCTTACAGGGTGAAAAACTGTTTTTT | CASSLQGEKLFF
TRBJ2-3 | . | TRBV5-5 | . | TGTGCCAGCAGCCCCCGGGCCGGGGGCCCAGATACGCAGTATTTT | CASSPRAGGPDTQYF
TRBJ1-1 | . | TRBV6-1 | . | TGTGCCAGCAGTGATGGAGTCAGTTGGAACACTGAAGCTTTCTTT | CASSDGVSWNTEAFF
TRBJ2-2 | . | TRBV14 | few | TGTGCCAGCAGCCAACCGTTGGGACTGGGCTCCGGGGAGCTGTTTTTT | CASSQPLGLGSGELFF
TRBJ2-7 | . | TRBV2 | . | TGTGCCAGCAGCGACACCGGGTTGGAAGGTTACGAGCAGTACTTC | CASSDTGLEGYEQYF
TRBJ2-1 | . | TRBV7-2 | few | TGTGCCAGCAGCTTAGTCATAGCGAGCGAGCAGTTCTTC | CASSLVIASEQFF
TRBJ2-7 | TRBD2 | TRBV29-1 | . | TGCAGCGTTGACGGCGGGAGTAACACCTACGAGCAGTACTTC | CSVDGGSNTYEQYF
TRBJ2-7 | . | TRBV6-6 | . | TGTGCCAGCACAACCGCTCGGGTCTCCTACGAGCAGTACTTC | CASTTARVSYEQYF
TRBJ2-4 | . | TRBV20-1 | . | TGCAGTGCTCCCCGGAGGGGGGGCTATATTCGAAACATTCAGTACTTC | CSAPRRGGYIRNIQYF
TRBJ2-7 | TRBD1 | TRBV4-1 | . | TGCGCCAGCAGCCACGGGACAGGGAGGGAGCAGTACTTC | CASSHGTGREQYF
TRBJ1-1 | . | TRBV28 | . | TGTGCCAGCAGTACTCAAGCGGGAGGGCGGGCTGAAGCTTTCTTT | CASSTQAGGRAEAFF
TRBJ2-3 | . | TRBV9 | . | TGTGCCAGCAGCGCGGAGGGACTCACGTCGCGCACAGATACGCAGTATTTT | CASSAEGLTSRTDTQYF
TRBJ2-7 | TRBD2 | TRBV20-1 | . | TGCAGTGCTTGGGGACTAGCGGCCTCCTACGAGCAGTACTTC | CSAWGLAASYEQYF
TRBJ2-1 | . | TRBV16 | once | TGTGCCAGCGCCCCCGCAGGGATCTATGAGCAGTTCTTC | CASAPAGIYEQFF
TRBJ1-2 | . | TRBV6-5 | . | TGTGCCAGCAGCCCAGGGTTCAGCCGGGGCTACACCTTC | CASSPGFSRGYTF
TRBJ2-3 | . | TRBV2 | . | TGTGCCAGCAGTGTGTCCTGGCCAGATACGCAGTATTTT | CASSVSWPDTQYF
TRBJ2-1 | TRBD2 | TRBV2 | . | TGTGCCAGCAGAGCGGGGGGTCCGATTAATGAGCAGTTCTTC | CASRAGGPINEQFF
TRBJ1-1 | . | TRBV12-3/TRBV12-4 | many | TGTGCCAGCAGTTCCCGATCCACTGAAGCTTTCTTT | CASSSRSTEAFF
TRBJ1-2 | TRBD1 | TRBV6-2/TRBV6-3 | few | TGTGCCAGCAGTTACGGACAGGGAGCTAACTATGGCTACACCTTC | CASSYGQGANYGYTF
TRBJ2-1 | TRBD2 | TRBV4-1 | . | TGCGCCAGCAGCCCTACTAGCGGGGGGATCTCCTACAATGAGCAGTTCTTC | CASSPTSGGISYNEQFF
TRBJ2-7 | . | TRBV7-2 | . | TGTGCCAGCAGCCCCCCGGGAGGACAGGGATCCTACGAGCAGTACTTC | CASSPPGGQGSYEQYF
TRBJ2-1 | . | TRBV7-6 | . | TGTGCCAGCAGCTTTTCAGGGCCTTATGACAATGAGCAGTTCTTC | CASSFSGPYDNEQFF
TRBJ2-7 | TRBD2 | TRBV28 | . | TGTGCCAGCAGTCCGCCGGGACTAGCTACGCACGAGCAGTACTTC | CASSPPGLATHEQYF
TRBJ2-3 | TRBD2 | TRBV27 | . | TGTGCCAGCAGTCCCCGGGGGGTTCTAGTCACAGATACGCAGTATTTT | CASSPRGVLVTDTQYF
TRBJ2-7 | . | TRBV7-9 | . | TGCCCGAGTCCCTACGAGCAGTACTTC | CPSPYEQYF
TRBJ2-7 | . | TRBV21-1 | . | TGTGCCAGCAAGATAAAGCGGACAGGGCTGACCTACGAGCAGTACTTC | CASKIKRTGLTYEQYF
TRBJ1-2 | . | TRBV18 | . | TGTGCCAGCTCACCGAGCGAGGGAGTCGCGGGTGGCTACACCTTC | CASSPSEGVAGGYTF
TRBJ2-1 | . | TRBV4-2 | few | TGTGCCAGCAGCCAAGATCTGCTGGGTTATGAGCAGTTCTTC | CASSQDLLGYEQFF
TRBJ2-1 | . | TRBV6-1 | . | TGTGCCAGCAGTGAAAGCGGCATGATCTCCTACAATGAGCAGTTCTTC | CASSESGMISYNEQFF
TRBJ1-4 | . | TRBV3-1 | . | TGTGCCAGCAGCCAAGATTCCCCTCGGGACAAGGCTAATGAAAAACTGTTTTTT | CASSQDSPRDKANEKLFF
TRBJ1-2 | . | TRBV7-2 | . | TGTGCCAGCAGCTCTAGCGGGGGGAATTATGGCTACACCTTC | CASSSSGGNYGYTF
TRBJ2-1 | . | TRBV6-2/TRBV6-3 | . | TGTGCCTCGACTTGGGGCCCCACAACTGAGCAGTTCTTC | CASTWGPTTEQFF
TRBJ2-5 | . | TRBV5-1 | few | TGCGCCAGCAGCTTCGAGGGGGTGGAGACCCAGTACTTC | CASSFEGVETQYF
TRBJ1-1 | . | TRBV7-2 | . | TGTGCCAGCTTTACCACAGGGTACACTGAAGCTTTCTTT | CASFTTGYTEAFF
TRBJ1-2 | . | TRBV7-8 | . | TGTGCCAGCAGCCGTTCGGGACTTCCCGGCTACACCTTC | CASSRSGLPGYTF